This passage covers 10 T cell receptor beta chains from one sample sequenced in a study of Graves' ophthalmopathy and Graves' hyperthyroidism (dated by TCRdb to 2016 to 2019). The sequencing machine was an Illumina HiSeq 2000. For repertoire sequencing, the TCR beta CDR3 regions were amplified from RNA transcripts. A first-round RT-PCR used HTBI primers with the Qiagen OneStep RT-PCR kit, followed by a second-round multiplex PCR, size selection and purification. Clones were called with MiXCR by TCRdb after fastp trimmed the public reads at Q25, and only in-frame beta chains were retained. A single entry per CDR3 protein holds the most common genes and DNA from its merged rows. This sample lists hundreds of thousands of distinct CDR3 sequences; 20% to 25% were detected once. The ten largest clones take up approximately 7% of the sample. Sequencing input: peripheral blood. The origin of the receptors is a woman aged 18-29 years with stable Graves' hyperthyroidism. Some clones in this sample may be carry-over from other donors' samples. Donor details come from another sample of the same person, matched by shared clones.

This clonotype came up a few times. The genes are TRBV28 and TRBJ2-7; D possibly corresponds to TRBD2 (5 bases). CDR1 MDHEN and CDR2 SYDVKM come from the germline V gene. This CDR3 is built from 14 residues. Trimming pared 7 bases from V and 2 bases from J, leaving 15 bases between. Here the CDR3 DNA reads TGTGCCAGCACGCGGGCAGTACCCCCCTACGAGCAGTACTTC. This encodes CASTRAVPPYEQYF. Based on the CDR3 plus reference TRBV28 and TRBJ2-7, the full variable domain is DVKVTQSSRYLVKRTGEKVFLECVQDMDHENMFWYRQDPGLGLRLIYFSYDVKMKEKGDIPEGYSVSREKKERFSLILESASTNQTSMYLCASTRAVPPYEQYFGPGTRLTVT.

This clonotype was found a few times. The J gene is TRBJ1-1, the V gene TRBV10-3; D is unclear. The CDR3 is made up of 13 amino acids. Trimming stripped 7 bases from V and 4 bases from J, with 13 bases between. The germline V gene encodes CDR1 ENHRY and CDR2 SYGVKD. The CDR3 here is CAIKAETSTEAFF. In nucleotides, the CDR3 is TGTGCCATCAAGGCAGAGACGAGCACTGAAGCTTTCTTT.

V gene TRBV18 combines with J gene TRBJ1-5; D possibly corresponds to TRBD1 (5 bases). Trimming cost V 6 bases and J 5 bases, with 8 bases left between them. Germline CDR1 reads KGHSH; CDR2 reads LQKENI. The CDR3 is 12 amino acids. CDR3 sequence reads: CASSPGYQPQHF. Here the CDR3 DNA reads TGTGCCAGCTCCCCAGGGTATCAGCCCCAGCATTTT.

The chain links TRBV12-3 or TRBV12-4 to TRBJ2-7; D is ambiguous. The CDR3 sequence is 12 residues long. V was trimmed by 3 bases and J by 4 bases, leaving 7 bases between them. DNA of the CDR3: TGTGCCAGCAGTTTTCTGATTTACGAGCAGTACTTC. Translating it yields CASSFLIYEQYF.

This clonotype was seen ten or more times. The DNA for the CDR3 is TGTGCCAGCAGCGCCCGGGACGCAAGACAAGAGACCCAGTACTTC. Translated: CASSARDARQETQYF. The chain employs TRBV7-2 and TRBJ2-5; D tentatively reads TRBD1 or TRBD2 (5 bases each). Looked up from germline, CDR1 is SGHTA and CDR2 is FQGNSA. Trimming cost V 5 bases and J 2 bases, with 15 bases left between them. The CDR3 length is 15 residues. The complete variable domain, with remaining parts taken from reference TRBV7-2 and TRBJ2-5, reads GAGVSQSPSNKVTEKGKDVELRCDPISGHTALYWYRQSLGQGLEFLIYFQGNSAPDKSGLPSDRFSAERTGGSVSTLTIQRTQQEDSAVYLCASSARDARQETQYFGPGTRLLVL.

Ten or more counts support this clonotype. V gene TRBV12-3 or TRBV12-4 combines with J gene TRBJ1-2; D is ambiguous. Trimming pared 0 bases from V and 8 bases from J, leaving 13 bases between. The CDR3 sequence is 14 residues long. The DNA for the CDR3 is TGTGCCAGCAGTTTAGCGCACAGACAAGGGGGCTACACCTTC. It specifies CASSLAHRQGGYTF.

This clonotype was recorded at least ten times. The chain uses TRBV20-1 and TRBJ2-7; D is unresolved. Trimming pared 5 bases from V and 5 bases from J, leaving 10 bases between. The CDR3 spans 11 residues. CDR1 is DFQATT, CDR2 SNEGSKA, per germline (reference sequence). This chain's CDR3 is CSAVSWDEQYF. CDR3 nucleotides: TGCAGTGCTGTCTCTTGGGACGAGCAGTACTTC.

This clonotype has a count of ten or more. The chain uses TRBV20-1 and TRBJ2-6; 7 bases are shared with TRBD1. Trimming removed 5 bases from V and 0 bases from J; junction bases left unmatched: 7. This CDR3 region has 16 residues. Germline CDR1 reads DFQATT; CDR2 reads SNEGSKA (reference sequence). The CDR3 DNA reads TGCAGTGCTTACAGGGGCCTCGGCTCTGGGGCCAACGTCCTGACTTTC. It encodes CSAYRGLGSGANVLTF.

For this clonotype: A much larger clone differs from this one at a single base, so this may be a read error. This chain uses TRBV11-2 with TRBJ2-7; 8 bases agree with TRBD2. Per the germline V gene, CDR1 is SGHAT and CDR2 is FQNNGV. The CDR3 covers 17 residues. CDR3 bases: TGTGCCAGCAGACGGGGAGACGGGAGGGCCGTCTCCTACGCGCAGTACTTC. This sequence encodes CASRRGDGRAVSYAQYF.

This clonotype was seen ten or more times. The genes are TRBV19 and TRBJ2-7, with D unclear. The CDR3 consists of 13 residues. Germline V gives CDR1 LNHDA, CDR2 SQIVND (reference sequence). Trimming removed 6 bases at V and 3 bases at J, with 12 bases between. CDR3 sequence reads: CASSPGWNYEQYF. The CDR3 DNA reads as TGTGCCAGTAGCCCCGGGTGGAACTACGAGCAGTACTTC.